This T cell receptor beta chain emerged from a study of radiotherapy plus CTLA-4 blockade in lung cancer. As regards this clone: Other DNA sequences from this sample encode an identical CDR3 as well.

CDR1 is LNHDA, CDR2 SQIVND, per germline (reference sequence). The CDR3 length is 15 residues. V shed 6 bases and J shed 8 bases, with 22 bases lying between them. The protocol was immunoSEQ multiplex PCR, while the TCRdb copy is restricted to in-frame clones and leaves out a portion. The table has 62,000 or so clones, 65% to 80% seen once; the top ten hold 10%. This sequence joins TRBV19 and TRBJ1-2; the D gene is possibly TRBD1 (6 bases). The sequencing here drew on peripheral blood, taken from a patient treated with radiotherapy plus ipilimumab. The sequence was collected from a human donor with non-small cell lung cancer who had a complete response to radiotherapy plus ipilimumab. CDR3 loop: CASRDGGGGKGGYTF. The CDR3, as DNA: TGTGCCAGTAGGGACGGTGGAGGGGGTAAGGGGGGCTACACCTTC. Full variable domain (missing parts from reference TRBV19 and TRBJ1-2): DGGITQSPKYLFRKEGQNVTLSCEQNLNHDAMYWYRQDPGQGLRLIYYSQIVNDFQKGDIAEGYSVSREKKESFPLTVTSAQKNPTAFYLCASRDGGGGKGGYTFGSGTRLTVV.